This T cell receptor beta chain appears in the sequencing data of a study of T cells in Graves' hyperthyroidism and ophthalmopathy. Whole-study findings and limits: Ophthalmopathy got predicted by the model a median approximately six months before its onset. Blood also carried most thyroid clonotypes expanded above 0.001.

RNA transcripts were the template for amplifying TCR beta CDR3 regions. Researchers ran a first-round RT-PCR on the TCR CDR3 using the HTBI primer set. Each CDR3 protein is one row after TCRdb ran MiXCR on the multiplex PCR reads. The table shows fewer than 400,000 distinct CDR3 sequences, with about 15% occurring only once. This clonotype has a count of ten or more. Antigen specificity is unknown. The CDR3 is made up of 14 amino acids. CDR1 and CDR2 (germline): MNHEY, SVGEGT. Unmatched junction bases numbered 6, after V lost 7 bases and J lost 6 bases. This sequence joins TRBV6-2 or TRBV6-3 and TRBJ2-1, with 10 bases identical to TRBD2. This sequence was found in a woman between 18 and 29 years old with Graves' hyperthyroidism that later progressed to Graves' ophthalmopathy. The sequencing input was blood. CDR3 sequence reads: CASTLLAGSNEQFF. The CDR3 DNA reads TGTGCCAGCACTCTACTAGCGGGGTCCAATGAGCAGTTCTTC.